The rows below give T cell receptor beta chains drawn from one sample of a study of blood T cell repertoires in COVID-19. Using immunoSEQ multiplex PCR, the repertoire was profiled, and TCRdb retains in-frame clones only, with some absent. The sample carries 60,000 to 65,000 clones, approximately 79% recorded once. The sequenced sample consisted of peripheral blood. The receptors were gathered from a man aged 55-75 years with acute or convalescent COVID-19. The CDR3 runs from the conserved cysteine through the conserved F or W. The D gene is left open where the match is weak. Not all rows give a size; the values are once, few, many and, for expanded clones, a class.

V	size	J	D	CDR3	DNA
TRBV9	-	TRBJ2-3	TRBD1	CASSVGTRDSFEADTQYF	TGTGCCAGCAGCGTAGGAACACGGGACAGCTTTGAGGCAGATACGCAGTATTTT
TRBV9	once	TRBJ2-3	TRBD2	CASSVGISGSTDTQYF	TGTGCCAGCAGCGTAGGAATTAGCGGGTCCACAGATACGCAGTATTTT
TRBV5-1	-	TRBJ2-7	-	CASSLVTSVEQYF	TGCGCCAGCAGCTTGGTCACGTCGGTCGAGCAGTACTTC
TRBV7-9	-	TRBJ2-3	-	CASSDGLNTDTQYF	TGTGCCAGCAGCGACGGACTGAACACAGATACGCAGTATTTT
TRBV30	-	TRBJ2-1	TRBD1	CAWLTGTGVGEQFF	TGTGCCTGGCTAACCGGGACAGGGGTGGGTGAGCAGTTCTTC
TRBV5-8	-	TRBJ1-2	-	CASSLVSSGGYYGYTF	TGTGCCAGCAGCTTGGTCTCGTCCGGGGGTTATTATGGCTACACCTTC
TRBV29-1	-	TRBJ2-7	TRBD2	CSVVTSVRPYEQYF	TGCAGCGTTGTAACTAGCGTAAGGCCTTACGAGCAGTACTTC
TRBV9	-	TRBJ2-1	-	CASSVWGERSSYNEQFF	TGTGCCAGCAGCGTATGGGGGGAGAGGAGCTCCTACAATGAGCAGTTCTTC
TRBV2	-	TRBJ1-2	-	CASSEALRRDGYTF	TGTGCCAGCAGTGAAGCGCTTCGGAGAGATGGCTACACCTTC
TRBV18	-	TRBJ2-7	-	CASSPGRGQVYEQYF	TGTGCCAGCTCACCGGGGCGGGGGCAGGTCTACGAGCAGTACTTC
TRBV10-3	-	TRBJ2-1	TRBD2	CAISDALTSGRVSYNEQFF	TGTGCCATCAGTGATGCCCTTACTAGCGGGAGGGTCTCCTACAATGAGCAGTTCTTC
TRBV30	-	TRBJ2-4	TRBD2	CAWSAAGGQAIQYF	TGTGCCTGGAGTGCGGCGGGAGGGCAGGCCATTCAGTACTTC
TRBV19	-	TRBJ1-3	-	CASKSSGGPSGNTIYF	TGTGCCAGTAAGTCGTCTGGGGGCCCCTCTGGAAACACCATATATTTT
TRBV4-2	-	TRBJ2-3	TRBD2	CASSQGTSGSTDTQYF	TGTGCCAGCAGCCAAGGGACTAGCGGGAGCACAGATACGCAGTATTTT
TRBV24-1	-	TRBJ1-5	-	CATSDSGQMPHSPQHF	TGTGCCACCAGTGATTCAGGACAGATGCCCCATTCGCCCCAGCATTTT
TRBV4-2	-	TRBJ2-7	TRBD2	CASSQGVGGSFPYEQYF	TGTGCCAGCAGCCAGGGGGTCGGCGGGAGTTTCCCCTACGAGCAGTACTTC
TRBV2	-	TRBJ2-5	-	CASSEGRETQYF	TGTGCCAGCAGTGAGGGCCGGGAGACCCAGTACTTC
TRBV11-1	-	TRBJ1-2	-	CASSRRQAHTNYGYTF	TGTGCCAGCAGCCGAAGACAGGCCCATACTAACTATGGCTACACCTTC
TRBV15	-	TRBJ2-2	TRBD2	CATSRDSGRAGELFF	TGTGCCACCAGCAGAGATTCAGGGAGGGCCGGGGAGCTGTTTTTT
TRBV10-3	-	TRBJ1-2	TRBD1	CAISGDRAFGYTF	TGTGCCATCAGCGGCGACAGGGCGTTTGGCTACACCTTC
TRBV10-2	few	TRBJ2-4	-	CASSDGGTVYF	TGCGCCAGCAGTGACGGCGGGACCGTGTACTTC
TRBV5-1	-	TRBJ2-1	TRBD2	CASSSRGGSYNEQFF	TGCGCCAGCAGCTCCCGGGGGGGATCCTACAATGAGCAGTTCTTC
TRBV30	-	TRBJ2-1	-	CAWSEGGASNEQFF	TGTGCCTGGAGTGAAGGCGGGGCTAGCAATGAGCAGTTCTTC
TRBV27	-	TRBJ2-2	-	CASSYRAGGTGELFF	TGTGCCAGCAGCTATAGGGCGGGCGGGACCGGGGAGCTGTTTTTT
TRBV29-1	-	TRBJ2-7	-	CSVEPQGGEQYF	TGCAGCGTTGAACCCCAGGGTGGCGAGCAGTACTTC
TRBV19	-	TRBJ1-2	TRBD1	CASSIPRQGAYGYTF	TGTGCCAGTAGTATACCTCGACAGGGGGCCTATGGCTACACCTTC
TRBV28	-	TRBJ1-6	-	CASSPPGRGSSYNSPLHF	TGTGCCAGCAGTCCACCCGGGAGGGGGAGCTCCTATAATTCACCCCTCCACTTT
TRBV30	-	TRBJ1-5	-	CAWSLGGAHQPQHF	TGTGCCTGGAGCTTGGGGGGGGCACATCAGCCCCAGCATTTT
TRBV6-2/TRBV6-3	-	TRBJ1-1	TRBD1	CASSYSRGPGTEAFF	TGTGCCAGCAGTTACTCCAGGGGGCCCGGCACTGAAGCTTTCTTT
TRBV3-1/TRBV3-2	-	TRBJ1-3	TRBD1	CASRQTGERNTIYF	TGTGCCAGCAGACAAACAGGGGAAAGAAACACCATATATTTT
TRBV5-6	-	TRBJ2-5	TRBD2	CASSSTSGPETQYF	TGTGCCAGCAGCTCTACTAGCGGCCCAGAGACCCAGTACTTC
TRBV5-1	-	TRBJ1-5	TRBD1	CASSLTGDPPQPQHF	TGCGCCAGCAGCTTGACAGGGGACCCCCCTCAGCCCCAGCATTTT
TRBV29-1	-	TRBJ2-7	TRBD2	CSVEGLAGAGEQYF	TGCAGCGTTGAAGGTCTAGCGGGAGCTGGCGAGCAGTACTTC
TRBV27	-	TRBJ2-7	TRBD1	CASRSRDRVYPEQYF	TGTGCCAGCAGGTCCCGGGACAGGGTTTACCCCGAGCAGTACTTC
TRBV27	once	TRBJ1-6	-	CASSFGEGSYNSPLHF	TGTGCCAGCAGTTTTGGTGAGGGATCCTATAATTCACCCCTCCACTTT
TRBV6-5	-	TRBJ2-7	-	CASGAGGSYEQYF	TGTGCCAGCGGAGCGGGTGGCTCCTACGAGCAGTACTTC
TRBV19	few	TRBJ1-2	-	CASSMSGIDYGYTF	TGTGCCAGTAGTATGTCAGGGATTGACTATGGCTACACCTTC
TRBV28	-	TRBJ2-5	TRBD2	CASSSRTKRGAQETQYF	TGTGCCAGCAGCTCCAGGACAAAGCGGGGGGCCCAAGAGACCCAGTACTTC
TRBV3-1/TRBV3-2	once	TRBJ1-6	-	CASSQVPFTMLHF	TGTGCCAGCAGCCAAGTCCCCTTTACAATGCTCCACTTT
TRBV7-9	-	TRBJ2-7	-	CASSFSSEQYF	TGTGCCAGCAGCTTTTCGTCCGAGCAGTACTTC
TRBV10-2	few	TRBJ2-3	TRBD2	CASLRAGGIDTQYF	TGCGCCAGTCTAAGAGCGGGAGGAATAGATACGCAGTATTTT
TRBV2	-	TRBJ1-1	-	CASSEGYGEAFF	TGTGCCAGCAGTGAAGGGTACGGGGAAGCTTTCTTT